The 32 T cell receptor beta chains below were found in one sample sequenced in a study of monozygotic twins with inflammatory bowel disease. Each CDR3 protein gets one entry in TCRdb, which reprocessed the 5' RACE reads and gives no DNA. Its table records 170,000 or so distinct CDR3 sequences. Sequencing was performed on blood. All receptors derive from a human donor with ulcerative colitis or Crohn's disease, or a healthy co-twin of an affected twin (not recorded which).

The chain's CDR3 is CASGSGNTGELVF. The gene calls are TRBV11-2 and TRBJ2-2; there is no DNA to check the TCRdb D call of TRBD2. Looked up from germline, CDR1 is SGHAT and CDR2 is FQNNGV. The CDR3 is 13 residues long.

This chain joins TRBV19 and TRBJ1-6. CDR1 and CDR2 from the germline V gene are LNHDA and SQIVND (reference sequence). CDR3 length equals 14 residues. CDR3 region: CASSILDRNSPLHF.

The genes are TRBV20-1 and TRBJ2-7. Germline V gene data show CDR1 as DFQATT and CDR2 as SNEGSKA (reference sequence). This CDR3 has 16 amino acids. CDR3: CSARDLRGNNPYEQYF.

This chain joins TRBV18 and TRBJ2-1; TCRdb's D gene call, TRBD2, goes unchecked for lack of DNA. CDR3 length equals 14 residues. The germline V gene has CDR1 KGHSH and CDR2 LQKENI. CDR3 in amino acids: CASSRRLEIDEQFF.

The J gene is TRBJ2-7, the V gene TRBV5-4; TCRdb gives TRBD1 as the D gene, but with no DNA this cannot be confirmed. This CDR3 is built from 16 residues. Germline V CDR1 and CDR2: SGHNT, YYREEE (reference sequence). The CDR3 loop reads CASSLRAAHSSYEQYF.

The V call is TRBV12-3 or TRBV12-4, the J call TRBJ1-1; the TCRdb call, TRBD1, lacks DNA for checking. The CDR3 has 13 residues. The CDR3 spells CASSLVQAAEAFF.

This chain connects TRBV6-5 to TRBJ2-5; the D call of TRBD2 rests on TCRdb alone, since no DNA is present to check it. Germline values: CDR1 MNHEY, CDR2 SVGAGI. The CDR3 extends over 15 amino acids. CDR3 in amino acids: CASRLAGGSQETQYF.

The chain has TRBV28 and TRBJ2-1; TCRdb lists TRBD1, though no DNA is available to test this call. Germline V CDR1 and CDR2: MDHEN, SYDVKM. There are 14 residues in the CDR3. The CDR3: CAIVERPWADEQFF.

The rearrangement uses TRBV5-6 and TRBJ2-3; TCRdb selects TRBD2, and the lack of DNA leaves this call unchecked. The CDR3 contains 16 residues. The V gene's germline CDR1 is SGHDT and CDR2 YYEEEE. The CDR3 loop reads CASSLGLAGGPYTQYF. Using reference TRBV5-6 and TRBJ2-3 for the parts outside the CDR3, the full variable domain is DAGVTQSPTHLIKTRGQQVTLRCSPKSGHDTVSWYQQALGQGPQFIFQYYEEEERQRGNFPDRFSGHQFPNYSSELNVNALLLGDSALYLCASSLGLAGGPYTQYFGPGTRLTVL.

The chain employs TRBV3-1 and TRBJ1-6; no DNA is available, so the TRBD1 call from TCRdb remains unchecked. This CDR3 contains 17 residues. Germline values: CDR1 LGHDT, CDR2 YNNKEL (reference sequence). The CDR3 region is CASSQLTGGPGNSPLHF.

The rearrangement uses TRBV24-1 and TRBJ2-7; TCRdb picks TRBD2, but there is no DNA to check that call. Per the germline V gene, CDR1 is KGHDR and CDR2 is SFDVKD. This CDR3 is built from 15 residues. The CDR3 region is CATSDVAQSPGEQYF.

The gene calls are TRBV7-3 and TRBJ2-6; the TRBD1 assignment by TCRdb is unverifiable without DNA. Germline V gene lookup returns CDR1 SGHTA and CDR2 FQGTGA. The CDR3 totals 17 residues. The chain's CDR3 is CASSSRLDSFGANVLTF.

V gene TRBV25-1 combines with J gene TRBJ2-2; TCRdb's D gene call, TRBD1, goes unchecked for lack of DNA. Germline loops: CDR1 MGHDK, CDR2 SYGVNS. The CDR3 extends over 17 amino acids. The CDR3 reads CASRTFPGQGVPGELFF.

CDR3 loop: CASSEFTGVGYGYTF. V gene TRBV2 combines with J gene TRBJ1-2; TCRdb names TRBD1, which stays unverified in the absence of DNA. Germline loops: CDR1 SNHLY, CDR2 FYNNEI. The CDR3 contains 15 residues.

The gene calls are TRBV5-1 and TRBJ2-7; TCRdb's D call, TRBD2, is unchecked because there is no DNA. Per germline, CDR1 SGHRS and CDR2 YFSETQ. The CDR3 is made up of 19 amino acids. This CDR3 is CASRPRWLALAGVSYEQYF.

The chain has TRBV12-3 or TRBV12-4 and TRBJ2-1; TCRdb's D call, TRBD1, is unchecked because there is no DNA. The CDR3 has 15 amino acids. This CDR3 reads CASSNGQRSYNEQFF.

J is TRBJ2-2 and V is TRBV6-5. The germline V gene encodes CDR1 MNHEY and CDR2 SVGAGI. The CDR3 extends over 11 amino acids. CDR3 amino acids: CASTYSGELFF.

The genes are TRBV20-1 and TRBJ2-5; checking the TCRdb D call of TRBD1 is not possible without DNA. From germline, CDR1 is DFQATT and CDR2 SNEGSKA (reference sequence). CDR3 size: 14 residues. CDR3 loop: CSAREVQGIETQYF.

This rearrangement joins TRBV20-1 to TRBJ2-2; TCRdb selects TRBD1, and the lack of DNA leaves this call unchecked. Germline CDR1 and CDR2: DFQATT and SNEGSKA (reference sequence). The CDR3 contains 15 residues. The CDR3 sequence: CSARDEGTERRELFF.

The chain carries TRBV11-2 and TRBJ1-1. Germline assignment: CDR1 SGHAT and CDR2 FQNNGV. The CDR3 loop spans 14 amino acids. CDR3 region: CASSYGTAFTEAFF.

This chain joins TRBV7-2 and TRBJ1-1; TCRdb indicates TRBD1, and absent DNA this call remains unverified. The CDR3 contains 11 residues. From germline, CDR1 is SGHTA and CDR2 FQGNSA. The CDR3: CASSTGRSAFF.

The genes are TRBV25-1 and TRBJ2-3; TCRdb outputs TRBD1, but without DNA this stays unchecked. This CDR3 region has 14 residues. Germline-derived CDR1 and CDR2 are MGHDK and SYGVNS. CDR3 amino acids: CASSKDSSTDTQYF.

The chain employs TRBV20-1 and TRBJ2-3. Germline V gene data show CDR1 as DFQATT and CDR2 as SNEGSKA (reference sequence). This CDR3 region has 11 residues. CDR3 in amino acids: CSARLTDTQYF.

The rearrangement uses TRBV12-3 or TRBV12-4 and TRBJ1-1; the TCRdb call, TRBD1, lacks DNA for checking. The CDR3 contains 14 residues. The CDR3 here is CASTLGSGGTEAFF.

This chain uses TRBV5-1 with TRBJ1-3; checking the TCRdb D call of TRBD1 is not possible without DNA. Germline values: CDR1 SGHRS, CDR2 YFSETQ. This CDR3 is 14 amino acids long. CDR3 loop: CASSVTGDGNTIYF.

The chain couples TRBV5-1 to TRBJ2-7; TCRdb gives TRBD1 as the D gene, but with no DNA this cannot be confirmed. The CDR3 loop spans 17 amino acids. Germline V gives CDR1 SGHRS, CDR2 YFSETQ. The CDR3 sequence is CASSLGPTANPLYEQYF.

The chain carries TRBV7-8 and TRBJ2-7; the TCRdb call, TRBD2, lacks DNA for checking. This CDR3 is 14 amino acids long. In germline, CDR1 is SGHVS, CDR2 FQNEAQ. The CDR3 loop reads CASSFGTSGYEQYF.

The gene calls are TRBV29-1 and TRBJ2-7; TCRdb selects TRBD2, and the lack of DNA leaves this call unchecked. The CDR3 spans 11 residues. Germline CDR1 SQVTM, CDR2 ANQGSEA. CDR3 in amino acids: CSVVRDNEQYF.

The V and J genes are TRBV20-1 and TRBJ2-1. Germline V lookup: CDR1 DFQATT, CDR2 SNEGSKA (reference sequence). The CDR3 length is 15 residues. The CDR3 is CSAPESGRSYNEQFF.

The chain is built from TRBV12-3 or TRBV12-4 and TRBJ2-7; the TCRdb D gene call, TRBD1, has no DNA to confirm it. The CDR3 covers 14 residues. This chain's CDR3 is CASSSEDRGSEQYF.

V and J are TRBV5-5 and TRBJ1-2. The CDR3 is 17 amino acids. The germline gives CDR1 SGHKS, CDR2 YYEKEE (reference sequence). CDR3 sequence: CASSLTILQTVNYGYTF.

The chain uses TRBV6-2 or TRBV6-3 and TRBJ2-5; TCRdb outputs TRBD2, but without DNA this stays unchecked. The CDR3 consists of 18 residues. Germline V gene data show CDR1 as MNHEY and CDR2 as SVGEGT. The CDR3 is CASSYGLAGGPPEETQYF.